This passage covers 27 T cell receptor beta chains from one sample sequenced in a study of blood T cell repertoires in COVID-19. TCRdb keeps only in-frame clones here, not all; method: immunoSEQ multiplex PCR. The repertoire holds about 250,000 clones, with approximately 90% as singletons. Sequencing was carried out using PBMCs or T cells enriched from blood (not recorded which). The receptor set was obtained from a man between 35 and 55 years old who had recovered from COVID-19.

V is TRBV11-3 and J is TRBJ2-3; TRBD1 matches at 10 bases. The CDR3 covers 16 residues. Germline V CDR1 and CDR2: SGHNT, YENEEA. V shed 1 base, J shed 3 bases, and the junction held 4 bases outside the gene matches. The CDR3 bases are TGTGCCAGCAGCTTAGGGTGGGGACAGGGGACAGATACGCAGTATTTT. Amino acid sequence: CASSLGWGQGTDTQYF.

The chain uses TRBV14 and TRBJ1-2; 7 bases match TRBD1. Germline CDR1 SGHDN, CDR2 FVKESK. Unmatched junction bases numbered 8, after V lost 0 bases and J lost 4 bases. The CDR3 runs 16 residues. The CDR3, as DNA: TGTGCCAGCAGCCAAGATCGGGACAGCGAGGTCTATGGCTACACCTTC. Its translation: CASSQDRDSEVYGYTF.

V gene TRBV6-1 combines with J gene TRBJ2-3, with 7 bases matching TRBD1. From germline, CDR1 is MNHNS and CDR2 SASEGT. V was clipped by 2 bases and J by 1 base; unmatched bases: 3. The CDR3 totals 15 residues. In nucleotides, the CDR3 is TGTGCCAGCAGTGAAAGGGACAGCGGCACAGATACGCAGTATTTT. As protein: CASSERDSGTDTQYF.

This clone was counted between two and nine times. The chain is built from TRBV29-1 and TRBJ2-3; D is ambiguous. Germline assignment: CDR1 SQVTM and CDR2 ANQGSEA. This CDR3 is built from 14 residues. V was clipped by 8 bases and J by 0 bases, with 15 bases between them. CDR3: CSSLDPASTDTQYF. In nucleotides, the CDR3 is TGCAGCTCCCTAGACCCCGCAAGCACAGATACGCAGTATTTT.

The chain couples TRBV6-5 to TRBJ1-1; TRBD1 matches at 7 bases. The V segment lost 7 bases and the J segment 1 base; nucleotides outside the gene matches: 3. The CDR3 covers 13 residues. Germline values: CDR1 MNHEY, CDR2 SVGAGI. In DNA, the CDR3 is TGTGCCAGCAAGGGGGCGGGGAACACTGAAGCTTTCTTT. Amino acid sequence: CASKGAGNTEAFF.

CDR3 residues: CASNFAGGATYEQYF. The CDR3 region has the DNA TGTGCCAGCAACTTTGCGGGCGGGGCCACCTACGAGCAGTACTTC. This chain joins TRBV28 and TRBJ2-7; possibly TRBD2 for D (6 bases). The V end lost 7 bases, the J end lost 2 bases, and 18 bases lay between the germline ends. The CDR3 extends over 15 amino acids. The V gene's germline CDR1 is MDHEN and CDR2 SYDVKM. The complete variable domain, with remaining parts taken from reference TRBV28 and TRBJ2-7, reads DVKVTQSSRYLVKRTGEKVFLECVQDMDHENMFWYRQDPGLGLRLIYFSYDVKMKEKGDIPEGYSVSREKKERFSLILESASTNQTSMYLCASNFAGGATYEQYFGPGTRLTVT.

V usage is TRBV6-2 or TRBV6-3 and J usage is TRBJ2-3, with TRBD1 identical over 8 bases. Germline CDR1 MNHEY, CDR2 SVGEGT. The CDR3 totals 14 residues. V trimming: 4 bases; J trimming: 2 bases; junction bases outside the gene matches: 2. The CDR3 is CASSLGQVTDTQYF. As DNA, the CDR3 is TGTGCCAGCAGTTTGGGACAGGTCACAGATACGCAGTATTTT.

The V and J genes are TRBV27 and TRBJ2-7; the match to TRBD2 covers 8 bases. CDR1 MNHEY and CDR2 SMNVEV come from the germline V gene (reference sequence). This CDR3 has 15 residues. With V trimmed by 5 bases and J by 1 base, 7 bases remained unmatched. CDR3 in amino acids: CASSTLPGGSYEQYF. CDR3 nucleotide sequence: TGTGCCAGCAGTACCCTCCCGGGAGGGTCCTACGAGCAGTACTTC.

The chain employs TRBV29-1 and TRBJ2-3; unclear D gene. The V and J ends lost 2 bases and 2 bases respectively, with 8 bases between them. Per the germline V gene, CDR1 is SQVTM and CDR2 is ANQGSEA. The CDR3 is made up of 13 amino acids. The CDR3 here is CSVEQASTDTQYF. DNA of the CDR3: TGCAGCGTTGAACAGGCTTCCACAGATACGCAGTATTTT.

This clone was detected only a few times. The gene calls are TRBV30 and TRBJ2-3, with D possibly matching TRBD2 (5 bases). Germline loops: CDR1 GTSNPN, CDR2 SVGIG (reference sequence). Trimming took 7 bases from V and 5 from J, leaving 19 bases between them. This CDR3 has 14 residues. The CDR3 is CAYSGIKDLDTQYF. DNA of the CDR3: TGTGCCTACTCCGGGATCAAAGACTTAGATACGCAGTATTTT. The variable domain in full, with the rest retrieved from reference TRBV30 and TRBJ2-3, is SQTIHQWPATLVQPVGSPLSLECTVEGTSNPNLYWYRQAAGRGLQLLFYSVGIGQISSEVPQNLSASRPQDRQFILSSKKLLLSDSGFYLCAYSGIKDLDTQYFGPGTRLTVL.

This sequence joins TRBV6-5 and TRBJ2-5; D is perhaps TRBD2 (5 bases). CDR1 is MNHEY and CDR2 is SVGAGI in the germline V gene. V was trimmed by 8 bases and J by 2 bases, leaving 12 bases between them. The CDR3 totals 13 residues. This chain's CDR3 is CASEPDLQETQYF. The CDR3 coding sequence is TGTGCCAGCGAGCCGGACTTGCAAGAGACCCAGTACTTC.

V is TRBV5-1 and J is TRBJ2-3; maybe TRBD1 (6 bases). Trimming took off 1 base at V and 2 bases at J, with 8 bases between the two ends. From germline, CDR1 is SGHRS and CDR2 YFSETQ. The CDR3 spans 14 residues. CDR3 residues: CASSLNRATDTQYF. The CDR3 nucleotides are TGCGCCAGCAGCTTGAACAGGGCCACAGATACGCAGTATTTT.

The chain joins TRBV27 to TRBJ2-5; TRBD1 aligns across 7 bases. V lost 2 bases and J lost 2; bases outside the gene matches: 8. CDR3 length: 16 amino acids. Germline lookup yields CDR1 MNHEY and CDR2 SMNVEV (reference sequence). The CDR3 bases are TGTGCCAGCAGTTTAAAGGGGGCCGGGAAACAAGAGACCCAGTACTTC. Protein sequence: CASSLKGAGKQETQYF.

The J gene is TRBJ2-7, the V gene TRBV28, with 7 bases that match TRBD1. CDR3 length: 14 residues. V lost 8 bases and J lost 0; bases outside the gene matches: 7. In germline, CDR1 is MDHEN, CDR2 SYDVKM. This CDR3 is CASGGQVFSYEQYF. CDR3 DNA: TGTGCCAGCGGTGGACAGGTCTTCTCCTACGAGCAGTACTTC.

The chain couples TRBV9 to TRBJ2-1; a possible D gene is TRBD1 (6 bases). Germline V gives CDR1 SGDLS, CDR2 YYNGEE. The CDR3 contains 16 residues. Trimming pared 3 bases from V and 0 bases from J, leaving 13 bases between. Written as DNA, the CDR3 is TGTGCCAGCAGCGCCCCAGGGACACTCTCCTACAATGAGCAGTTCTTC. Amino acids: CASSAPGTLSYNEQFF.

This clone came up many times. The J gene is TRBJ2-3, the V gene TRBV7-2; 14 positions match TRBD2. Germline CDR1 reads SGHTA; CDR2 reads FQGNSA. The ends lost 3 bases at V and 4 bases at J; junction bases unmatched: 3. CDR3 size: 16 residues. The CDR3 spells CASSLTSGRVSDTQYF. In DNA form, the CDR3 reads TGTGCCAGCAGCTTGACTAGCGGGAGGGTTTCAGATACGCAGTATTTT.

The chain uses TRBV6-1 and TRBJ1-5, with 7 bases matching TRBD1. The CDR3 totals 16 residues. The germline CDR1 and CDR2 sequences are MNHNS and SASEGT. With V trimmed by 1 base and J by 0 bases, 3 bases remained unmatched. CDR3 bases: TGTGCCAGCAGTGAAGGGGCAGGGGGTAGCAATCAGCCCCAGCATTTT. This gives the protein CASSEGAGGSNQPQHF.

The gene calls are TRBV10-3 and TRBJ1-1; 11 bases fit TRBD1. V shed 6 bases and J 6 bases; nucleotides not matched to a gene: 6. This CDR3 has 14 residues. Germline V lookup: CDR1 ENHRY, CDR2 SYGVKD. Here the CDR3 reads CAIRMGQGESEAFF. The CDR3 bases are TGTGCCATCAGGATGGGACAGGGGGAGTCTGAAGCTTTCTTT.

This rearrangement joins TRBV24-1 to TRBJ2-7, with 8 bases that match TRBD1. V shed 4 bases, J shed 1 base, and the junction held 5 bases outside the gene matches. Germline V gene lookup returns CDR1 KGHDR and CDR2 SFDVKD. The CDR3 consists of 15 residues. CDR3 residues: CATSDFGTGSYEQYF. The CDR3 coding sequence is TGTGCCACCAGTGACTTCGGGACAGGTTCCTACGAGCAGTACTTC.

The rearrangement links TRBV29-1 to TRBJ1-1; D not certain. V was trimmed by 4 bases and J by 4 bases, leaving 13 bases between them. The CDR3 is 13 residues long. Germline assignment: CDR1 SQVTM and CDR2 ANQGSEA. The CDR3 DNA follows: TGCAGCGTTGCCGAGGGTCCCGGCACTGAAGCTTTCTTT. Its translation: CSVAEGPGTEAFF.

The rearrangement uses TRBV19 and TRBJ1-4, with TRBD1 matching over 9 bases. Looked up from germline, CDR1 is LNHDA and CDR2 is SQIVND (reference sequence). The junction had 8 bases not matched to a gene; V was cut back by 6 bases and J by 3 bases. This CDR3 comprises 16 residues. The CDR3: CASRRNRGQANEKLFF. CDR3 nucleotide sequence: TGTGCCAGTAGGAGAAACAGGGGGCAGGCTAATGAAAAACTGTTTTTT.

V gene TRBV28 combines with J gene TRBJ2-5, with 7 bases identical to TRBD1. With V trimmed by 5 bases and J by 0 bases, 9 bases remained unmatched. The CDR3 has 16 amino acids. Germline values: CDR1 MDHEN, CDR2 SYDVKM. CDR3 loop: CASSADRVRYQETQYF. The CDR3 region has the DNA TGTGCCAGCAGTGCTGACAGGGTCCGCTACCAAGAGACCCAGTACTTC.

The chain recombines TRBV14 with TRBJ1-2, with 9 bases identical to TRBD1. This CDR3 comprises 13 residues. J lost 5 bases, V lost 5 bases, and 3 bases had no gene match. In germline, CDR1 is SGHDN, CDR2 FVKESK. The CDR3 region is CASSFDRGYGYTF. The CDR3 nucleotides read TGTGCCAGCAGCTTTGACAGGGGGTATGGCTACACCTTC.

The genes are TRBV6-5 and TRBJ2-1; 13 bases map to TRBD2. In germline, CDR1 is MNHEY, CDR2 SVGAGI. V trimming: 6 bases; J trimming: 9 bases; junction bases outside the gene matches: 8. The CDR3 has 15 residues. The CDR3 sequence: CASRLLAGGPGEQFF. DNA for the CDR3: TGTGCCAGCAGATTACTAGCGGGAGGGCCCGGTGAGCAGTTCTTC.

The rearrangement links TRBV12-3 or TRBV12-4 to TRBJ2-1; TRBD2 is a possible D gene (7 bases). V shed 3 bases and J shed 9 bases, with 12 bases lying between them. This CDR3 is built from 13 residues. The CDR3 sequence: CASSLAGAVEQFF. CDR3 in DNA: TGTGCCAGCAGTTTGGCGGGGGCCGTTGAGCAGTTCTTC.

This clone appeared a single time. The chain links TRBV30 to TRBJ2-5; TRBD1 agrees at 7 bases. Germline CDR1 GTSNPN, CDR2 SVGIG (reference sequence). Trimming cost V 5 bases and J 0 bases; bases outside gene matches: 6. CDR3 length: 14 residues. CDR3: CAWAPGQYQETQYF. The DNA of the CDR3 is TGTGCCTGGGCCCCGGGACAGTACCAAGAGACCCAGTACTTC.

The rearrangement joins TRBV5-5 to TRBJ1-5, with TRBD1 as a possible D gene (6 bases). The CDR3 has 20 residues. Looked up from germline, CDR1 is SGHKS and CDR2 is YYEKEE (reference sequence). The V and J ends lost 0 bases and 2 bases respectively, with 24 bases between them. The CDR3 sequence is CASSLDNTDSRLNGNQPQHF. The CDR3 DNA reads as TGTGCCAGCAGCTTGGATAATACGGACAGCCGATTAAATGGCAATCAGCCCCAGCATTTT.